These 15 T cell receptor beta chains were sequenced from one sample in a study of radiotherapy plus CTLA-4 blockade in lung cancer. Clones were sequenced by immunoSEQ multiplex PCR, and TCRdb holds only the in-frame ones, with some missing. Of about 76,000 clones listed, about four fifths are singletons. This specimen was peripheral blood, taken from a patient treated with radiotherapy plus ipilimumab. The receptors originated from a human donor with non-small cell lung cancer whose response to radiotherapy plus ipilimumab could not be evaluated. Some clones in this sample may be carry-over from other donors' samples.

This clone showed up many times. The sample carries other DNA sequences with the same CDR3. The chain links TRBV7-9 to TRBJ1-2; D is possibly TRBD1 (5 bases). This CDR3 region has 13 residues. The V end was cut by 5 bases, the J end by 2 bases, with 9 bases between. Germline V CDR1 and CDR2: SEHNR, FQNEAQ (reference sequence). In DNA form, the CDR3 reads TGTGCCAGCAGCGGGGCTCTCAACTATGGCTACACCTTC. Encoded protein: CASSGALNYGYTF.

The V call is TRBV28, the J call TRBJ1-5; no definite D call. The CDR3 totals 10 residues. Germline V lookup: CDR1 MDHEN, CDR2 SYDVKM. V was clipped by 8 bases and J by 7 bases, with 6 bases between them. Here the CDR3 DNA reads TGTGCCAGCCGAGAGCAGCCCCAGCATTTT. Protein: CASREQPQHF.

This clone showed up just once. The rearrangement uses TRBV28 and TRBJ2-7; TRBD1 might be the D (6 bases). Germline V lookup: CDR1 MDHEN, CDR2 SYDVKM. Trimming pared 11 bases from V and 4 bases from J, leaving 27 bases between. This CDR3 contains 16 residues. The CDR3 protein is CACSSFRTVKAYEQYF. Here the CDR3 DNA reads TGTGCCTGCTCATCTTTTAGGACAGTCAAGGCGTACGAGCAGTACTTC.

The V and J genes are TRBV29-1 and TRBJ1-5; D is possibly TRBD1 (6 bases). Germline V gene sequence: CDR1 SQVTM, CDR2 ANQGSEA. The length of the CDR3 is 12 residues. CDR3 nucleotides: TGCGGCGCGGGGCAGGGGCATCAGCCCCAGCATTTT. Amino acid sequence: CGAGQGHQPQHF.

This chain joins TRBV6-1 and TRBJ2-5, with 9 bases matching TRBD2. The end of the DNA fits TRBJ2-7 better, so the J call may be wrong. This CDR3 is built from 15 residues. Germline lookup yields CDR1 MNHNS and CDR2 SASEGT. The CDR3 DNA sequence: TGTGCCAGCAGTGAAGTTAAGCGGGGGGACTACGAGCAGTACTTC. It is translated as CASSEVKRGDYEQYF.

V usage is TRBV18 and J usage is TRBJ1-2; 7 bases map to TRBD1. The CDR3 sequence is 15 residues long. Germline lookup yields CDR1 KGHSH and CDR2 LQKENI. Trimming cost V 3 bases and J 2 bases; bases outside gene matches: 6. The CDR3 bases are TGTGCCAGCTCACCTCCAAGACAGGGCAACTATGGCTACACCTTC. Encoded protein: CASSPPRQGNYGYTF.

The chain uses TRBV11-2 and TRBJ1-4; D gene ambiguous. CDR1 is SGHAT and CDR2 is FQNNGV in the germline V gene. This CDR3 has 16 amino acids. Trimming left V 2 bases short and J 1 base short, with 11 bases between. In DNA, the CDR3 is TGTGCCAGCAGCTTACTTCAGGAAGGAACTAATGAAAAACTGTTTTTT. Amino acid sequence: CASSLLQEGTNEKLFF.

The V gene is TRBV28, the J gene TRBJ1-2, with a possible D match to TRBD1 (5 bases). V was clipped by 1 base and J by 3 bases, with 15 bases between them. Per germline, CDR1 MDHEN and CDR2 SYDVKM. CDR3 length: 16 amino acids. The CDR3 spells CASSLSGLAGDYGYTF. The CDR3, as DNA: TGTGCCAGCAGTTTATCAGGGCTCGCGGGGGACTATGGCTACACCTTC.

The V gene is TRBV5-1, the J gene TRBJ2-3, with 10 bases aligning to TRBD1. This CDR3 has 14 residues. J lost 4 bases, V lost 5 bases, and 4 bases had no gene match. Germline CDR1 is SGHRS and CDR2 is YFSETQ. In DNA form, the CDR3 reads TGCGCCAGCAGTGGACAGGGGGGACCAGATACGCAGTATTTT. It specifies CASSGQGGPDTQYF.

This clone was picked up a small number of times. The CDR3 nucleotides are TGCGCCAGCAGCTCGGGCGGGAATGAAAAACTGTTTTTT. As protein: CASSSGGNEKLFF. The chain employs TRBV5-1 and TRBJ1-4, with no clear D. Germline V gene sequence: CDR1 SGHRS, CDR2 YFSETQ. The CDR3 contains 13 residues. Trimming left V 3 bases short and J 5 bases short, with 8 bases between.

This chain links TRBV5-1 with TRBJ2-3; 11 bases fit TRBD2. The CDR3 runs to 16 residues. V shed 3 bases, J shed 2 bases, and the junction held 5 bases outside the gene matches. The germline gives CDR1 SGHRS, CDR2 YFSETQ. CDR3 loop: CASSSPSGGTTDTQYF. The CDR3 bases are TGCGCCAGCAGCTCCCCTAGCGGGGGGACCACAGATACGCAGTATTTT.

The gene calls are TRBV27 and TRBJ1-4; TRBD1 agrees at 8 bases. V was pared by 3 bases and J by 2 bases, with 8 bases of the junction left unmatched. This CDR3 region has 17 residues. The germline V gene encodes CDR1 MNHEY and CDR2 SMNVEV (reference sequence). The CDR3 loop is CASSLIRGQGTNEKLFF. The CDR3 DNA sequence: TGTGCCAGCAGTTTGATCAGGGGGCAAGGGACTAATGAAAAACTGTTTTTT.

The rearrangement links TRBV27 to TRBJ2-3; D unclear. The CDR3 contains 15 residues. Germline V gene lookup returns CDR1 MNHEY and CDR2 SMNVEV (reference sequence). Trimming left V 3 bases short and J 0 bases short, with 10 bases between. The CDR3 DNA reads as TGTGCCAGCAGTTTGGGCGCTTCGAGCACAGATACGCAGTATTTT. Protein: CASSLGASSTDTQYF.

The chain is built from TRBV11-3 and TRBJ2-2; D is unclear. Looked up from germline, CDR1 is SGHNT and CDR2 is YENEEA. Trimming took 4 bases from V and 3 from J, leaving 3 bases between them. CDR3 length: 12 amino acids. CDR3 bases: TGTGCCAGCAGCTCGGACACCGGGGAGCTGTTTTTT. This gives the protein CASSSDTGELFF. The whole variable domain, remainder taken from reference TRBV11-3 and TRBJ2-2, is EAGVVQSPRYKIIEKKQPVAFWCNPISGHNTLYWYLQNLGQGPELLIRYENEEAVDDSQLPKDRFSAERLKGVDSTLKIQPAELGDSAVYLCASSSDTGELFFGEGSRLTVL.

The chain carries TRBV7-2 and TRBJ2-5; weak D call: TRBD2 (5 bases). Germline CDR1 SGHTA, CDR2 FQGNSA. The V and J ends lost 3 bases and 5 bases respectively, with 13 bases between them. This CDR3 has 14 amino acids. CDR3 nucleotide sequence: TGTGCCAGCAGCTTCGATAGTTCGGGGGAGACCCAGTACTTC. Protein sequence: CASSFDSSGETQYF.